The clone carrying this TCR beta chain was picked up many times. Its target is unknown. TCRdb recomputed calls from the RT-PCR reads with MiXCR, one row per CDR3 protein. The data contain 700,000 to 800,000 distinct CDR3 sequences, 18% of them seen just once; the ten biggest clones take up 11%. The data derive from a study of response to subunit inactivated influenza vaccine. The CDR3 has 14 amino acids. Germline CDR1 SEHNR, CDR2 FQNEAQ (reference sequence). V lost 1 base, J lost 5 bases, and 0 bases stayed unmatched. Points from the study as a whole: There was a suggestion from the authors that each seasonal influenza vaccination recruits few new T cells.

The source material was PBMCs from blood, sampled around 5 days after vaccination. The receptor's source is a man in his forties or fifties who received an inactivated influenza vaccine. This chain connects TRBV7-9 to TRBJ2-5, with TRBD2 matching over 11 bases. The CDR3 nucleotides read TGTGCCAGCAGCTTAGTAGCGGGGGGGGAGACCCAGTACTTC. This encodes CASSLVAGGETQYF.